This T cell receptor (beta chain) stems from a study of cytomegalovirus exposure and HLA in healthy donors. General observations from the study: Trimming of TCR beta V- and J-genes showed a link, identified in a later analysis, to a missense DCLRE1C variant. It was taken for granted in presence/absence analyses that sequencing depth across donors was roughly uniform. In vitro, a few CMV-associated chains proved specific for CMV antigens.

PCR amplification relied on 60 Vbeta primers (plus 13 Jbeta primers). This table comes from immunoSEQ multiplex PCR, and its TCRdb copy is limited to in-frame clones, with some not included. The sample lists approximately 160,000 clones, roughly 82% seen once, with approximately 6.1% in the top ten. Concerning this clone: What it binds is unknown. Distinct nucleotide sequences in the sample also encode this CDR3.

The CDR3 totals 14 residues. Looked up from germline, CDR1 is SQVTM and CDR2 is ANQGSEA. V was pared by 4 bases and J by 6 bases, with 7 bases of the junction left unmatched. Sequenced material: PBMCs. The sequence derives from a man aged 25 to 40 in good health and CMV-seropositive. This chain uses TRBV29-1 with TRBJ2-2; 8 bases are a match to TRBD1. CDR3: CSVGGTGGAGELFF. The CDR3 nucleotides read TGCAGCGTTGGCGGGACAGGAGGGGCCGGGGAGCTGTTTTTT.